This TCR beta chain was retrieved from a study of Ad26.COV2.S vaccination and SARS-CoV-2 variants. Study-level background: Donor joined the COV1001 Ad26.COV2.S trial arm.

The V gene's germline CDR1 is MDHEN and CDR2 SYDVKM. V lost 8 bases and J lost 9, with 11 bases in between. The length of the CDR3 is 11 residues. The repertoire was sequenced with immunoSEQ multiplex PCR; TCRdb's copy has only in-frame clones and lacks some. The table has some 250,000 clones, around 87% seen once. Treatment given: about 20 received Ad26.COV2.S at low or high dose, single or two shots; a few received placebo; per-sample allocation not given. All samples were drawn on day 63, counting from the first vaccine or placebo injection. With regard to this clone: Antigen specificity is unknown.

Whole-study results and caveats: Recipients given vaccine exceeded placebo recipients in spike-specific TCR breadth.

This clonotype originated in a person aged 18 to 59 who received the Ad26.COV2.S COVID-19 vaccine or a placebo. Specimen: peripheral blood, collected in a trial of Ad26.COV2.S vaccine versus placebo. The chain joins TRBV28 to TRBJ2-1, with TRBD2 as a possible D gene (6 bases). The CDR3 loop is CASGVGGEQFF. In DNA, the CDR3 is TGTGCCAGCGGGGTCGGGGGTGAGCAGTTCTTC.